This TCR beta chain was sequenced during a study of blood T cell repertoires in COVID-19. The assay was immunoSEQ multiplex PCR, and TCRdb's table has in-frame clones only and misses some. This table has about 350,000 clones, roughly 90% appearing once. Trimming cost V 0 bases and J 9 bases, with 19 bases left between them. This CDR3 comprises 16 residues. Looked up from germline, CDR1 is SGHNT and CDR2 is YYREEE (reference sequence). The receptor was derived from a woman in her 30s who had recovered from COVID-19. The chain uses TRBV5-4 and TRBJ2-1; possible D gene TRBD2, 6 bases. Sequencing was done on a sample of PBMCs or T cells enriched from blood (not recorded which). The CDR3 here is CASSLEGGSRGGEQFF. The CDR3 DNA reads TGTGCCAGCAGCTTGGAAGGAGGTTCGAGGGGAGGTGAGCAGTTCTTC.